This TCR beta chain was sequenced for a study of cytomegalovirus exposure and HLA in healthy donors. Study-level information: Unique TCR beta sequences numbering about 100 million came from some 200 million T cells in an earlier analysis. Study observations and caveats: In a later analysis, a missense DCLRE1C variant was linked to TCR beta V- and J-gene trimming. The investigators catalogued some 160 TCR beta chains as cytomegalovirus-associated.

Points on this clone: Its antigen is unidentified.

The germline V gene has CDR1 MDHEN and CDR2 SYDVKM. V was shortened by 5 bases and J by 0 bases, with 20 bases between the two germline ends. CDR3 length: 18 residues. The PCR had 60 Vbeta and 13 Jbeta primers. TCRdb's copy holds only in-frame clones and misses some; the assay was immunoSEQ multiplex PCR. The top ten hold roughly 3.5% of the sample, which has around 95,000 clones, around 82% seen once. This clonotype was obtained from a man aged 25 to 40 in good health and CMV-seropositive. Sequenced: PBMCs. The chain employs TRBV28 and TRBJ2-1; D is possibly TRBD2 (6 bases). The CDR3 protein is CASSPAGGLMSSYNEQFF. The CDR3 region has the DNA TGTGCCAGCAGTCCAGCCGGGGGACTTATGAGCTCCTACAATGAGCAGTTCTTC.